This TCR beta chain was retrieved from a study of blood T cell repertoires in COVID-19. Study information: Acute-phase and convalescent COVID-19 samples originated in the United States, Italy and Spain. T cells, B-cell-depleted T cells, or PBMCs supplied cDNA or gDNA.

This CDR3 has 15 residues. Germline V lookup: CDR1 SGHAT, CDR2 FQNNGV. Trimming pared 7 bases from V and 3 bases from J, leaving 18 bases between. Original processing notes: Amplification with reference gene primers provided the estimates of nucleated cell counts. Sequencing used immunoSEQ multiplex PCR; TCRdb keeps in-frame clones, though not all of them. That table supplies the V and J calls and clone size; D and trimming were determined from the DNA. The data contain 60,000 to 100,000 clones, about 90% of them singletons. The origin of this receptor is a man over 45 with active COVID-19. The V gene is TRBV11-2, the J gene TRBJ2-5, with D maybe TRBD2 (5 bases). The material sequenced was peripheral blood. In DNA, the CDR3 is TGTGCCAGCACCTCACTTGGTCTGGGAGAAGAGACCCAGTACTTC. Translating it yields CASTSLGLGEETQYF. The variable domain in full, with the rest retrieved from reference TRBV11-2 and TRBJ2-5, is EAGVAQSPRYKIIEKRQSVAFWCNPISGHATLYWYQQILGQGPKLLIQFQNNGVVDDSQLPKDRFSAERLKGVDSTLKIQPAKLEDSAVYLCASTSLGLGEETQYFGPGTRLLVL.